The T cell receptor (beta chain) under discussion was sequenced for a study of blood T cell repertoires in COVID-19. As handled by the study authors: Reference gene primer amplification yielded estimated nucleated cell counts. Data came from immunoSEQ multiplex PCR; TCRdb stores just in-frame clones and leaves some out. The D gene and trimming were derived from the DNA, and the V and J assignments and clone size from that table. Of about 97,000 clones detected, roughly 92% appear once; the ten largest clones hold roughly 1.9%. Seattle researchers signed up patients amid active infection and tracked them longitudinally. V was cut by 11 bases and J by 5 bases, with 24 bases left in between. Germline CDR1 MDHEN, CDR2 SYDVKM. This CDR3 has 15 amino acids.

V usage is TRBV28 and J usage is TRBJ2-5, with a tentative D call TRBD1 (10 bases). Sequencing was performed on peripheral blood. This TCR was sampled from a woman aged 45-65 years with COVID-19, enrolled during active disease. The CDR3 protein is CAWRGGTGALETQYF. CDR3 coding DNA: TGTGCCTGGCGGGGGGGGACAGGGGCCCTGGAGACCCAGTACTTC.